Listed below are T cell receptor beta chains from one sample, sequenced in a study of blood T cell repertoires in COVID-19. TCRdb keeps only in-frame clones here, not all; method: immunoSEQ multiplex PCR. The sample holds 95,000 to 100,000 clones, approximately 80% seen once. What was sequenced was peripheral blood. These receptors were collected from a human donor in a cohort sampled during active COVID-19. Both conserved end residues are part of each CDR3. Fields, in order: V gene, D gene, CDR3 protein. D genes are given only for firm matches.

TRBV5-1 NA CASSLGGPGNEQYF
TRBV11-2 NA CASSLVSGGEYGYTF
TRBV7-2 NA CASSLGSSYNSPLHF
TRBV4-1 NA CASSQDSRTFQETQYF
TRBV6-6 NA CASSYFSDGTPLHF
TRBV19 NA CASSAQSTRSGNTIYF
TRBV6-1 TRBD2 CASSEQGLAYNEQFF
TRBV7-9 TRBD1 CASSLVGTGTIEAFF
TRBV6-2/TRBV6-3 NA CASSSQGRNEQFF
TRBV9 TRBD2 CASSVTSGGTSQPTDTQYF
TRBV5-1 NA CASTQANTGELFF
TRBV28 TRBD1 CASSPSGTGSYEQYF
TRBV7-7 NA CASSPSGLETQYF
TRBV4-2 NA CASSQEPVVNTEAFF
TRBV5-4 NA CASSLTHSNSPLHF
TRBV5-4 NA CASSLAMLGQETQYF
TRBV19 NA CASSIGGTAGYEQYF
TRBV25-1 NA CASSDPGGADYGYTF
TRBV2 TRBD2 CASSVQGLSNEKQFF
TRBV15 TRBD1 CATSRDGQGRETQYF
TRBV6-5 TRBD2 CASSYGGRNYEQYF
TRBV5-1 NA CASSEQLRENEQFF
TRBV7-8 NA CASSSEGMNTEAFF
TRBV18 TRBD1 CASSPNRGENEKLFF
TRBV6-4 NA CASSATSGGRSEQFF
TRBV7-2 NA CASSLAARNYGYTF
TRBV7-9 TRBD1 CASRIQGPGAPLHF
TRBV7-6 NA CASSQEGLPTDTQYF
TRBV5-4 NA CASSSRIQNTEAFF
TRBV9 NA CASSVWASSSGNTIYF
TRBV18 NA CASSPNQRGSEAFF
TRBV6-1 NA CASSDVGGRGTYQPQHF
TRBV10-3 TRBD1 CAISDPGGQGNYGYTF
TRBV6-5 TRBD1 CASSYVRTGFNYGYTF
TRBV19 TRBD2 CASSKSGPGLATFTDTQYF
TRBV24-1 NA CATSDLPRPGEQYF
TRBV7-8 NA CASSLEGTRGDTQYF